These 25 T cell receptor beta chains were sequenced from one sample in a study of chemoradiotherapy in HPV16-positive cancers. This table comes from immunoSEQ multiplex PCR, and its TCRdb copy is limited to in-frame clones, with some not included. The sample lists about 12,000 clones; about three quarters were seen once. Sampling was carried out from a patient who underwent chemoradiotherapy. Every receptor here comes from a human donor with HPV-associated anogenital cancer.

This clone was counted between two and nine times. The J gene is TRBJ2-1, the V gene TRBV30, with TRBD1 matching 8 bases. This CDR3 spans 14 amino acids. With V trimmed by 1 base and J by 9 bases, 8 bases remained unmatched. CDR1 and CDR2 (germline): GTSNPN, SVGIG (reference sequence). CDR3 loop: CAWSGDRGGGEQFF. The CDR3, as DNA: TGTGCCTGGAGTGGAGACAGGGGTGGCGGTGAGCAGTTCTTC.

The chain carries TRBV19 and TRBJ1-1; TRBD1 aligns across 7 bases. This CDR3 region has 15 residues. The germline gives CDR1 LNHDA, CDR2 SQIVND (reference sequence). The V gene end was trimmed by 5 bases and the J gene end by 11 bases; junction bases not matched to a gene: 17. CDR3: CASSPFGQGELIAFF. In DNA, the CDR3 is TGTGCCAGTAGTCCGTTTGGGCAGGGGGAACTGATTGCTTTCTTT.

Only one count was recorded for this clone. The CDR3 is CASSLLRQGDFGYTF. In DNA, the CDR3 is TGTGCCAGCAGCCTCCTAAGACAGGGGGACTTTGGCTACACCTTC. This chain links TRBV7-8 with TRBJ1-2; 9 positions agree with TRBD1. The V gene end was trimmed by 5 bases and the J gene end by 7 bases; junction bases not matched to a gene: 11. Per germline, CDR1 SGHVS and CDR2 FQNEAQ. This CDR3 has 15 amino acids.

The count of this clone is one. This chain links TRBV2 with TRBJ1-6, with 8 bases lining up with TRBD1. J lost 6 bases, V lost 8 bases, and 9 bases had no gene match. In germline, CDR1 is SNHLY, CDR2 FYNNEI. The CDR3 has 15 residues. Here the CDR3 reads CASRKGTGFNSPLHF. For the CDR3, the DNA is TGTGCCAGCCGAAAAGGGACAGGCTTTAATTCACCCCTCCACTTT.

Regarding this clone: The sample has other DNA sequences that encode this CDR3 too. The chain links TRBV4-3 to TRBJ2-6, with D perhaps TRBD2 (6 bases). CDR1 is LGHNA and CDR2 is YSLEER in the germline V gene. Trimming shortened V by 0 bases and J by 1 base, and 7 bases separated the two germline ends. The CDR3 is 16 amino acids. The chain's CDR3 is CASSQDRGSGANVLTF. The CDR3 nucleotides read TGCGCCAGCAGCCAAGATCGGGGGTCTGGGGCCAACGTCCTGACTTTC.

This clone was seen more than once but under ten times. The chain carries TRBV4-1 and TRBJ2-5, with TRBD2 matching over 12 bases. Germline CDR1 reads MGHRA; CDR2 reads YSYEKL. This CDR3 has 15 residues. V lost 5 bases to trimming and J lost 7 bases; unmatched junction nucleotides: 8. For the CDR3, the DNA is TGCGCCAGCAGCACAGGACTAGCGGGGTCTGCGACCCAGTACTTC. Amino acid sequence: CASSTGLAGSATQYF.

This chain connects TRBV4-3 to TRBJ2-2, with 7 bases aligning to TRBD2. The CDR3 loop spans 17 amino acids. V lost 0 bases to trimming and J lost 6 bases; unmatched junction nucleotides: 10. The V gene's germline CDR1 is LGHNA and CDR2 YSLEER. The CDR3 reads CASSQESREVGSGELFF. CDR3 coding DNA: TGCGCCAGCAGCCAAGAGTCCCGGGAGGTAGGTTCCGGGGAGCTGTTTTTT.

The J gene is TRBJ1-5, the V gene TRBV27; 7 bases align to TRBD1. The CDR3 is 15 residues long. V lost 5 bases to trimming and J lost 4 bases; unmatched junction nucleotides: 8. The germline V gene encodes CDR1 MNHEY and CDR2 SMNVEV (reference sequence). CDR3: CASSPLGTANQPQHF. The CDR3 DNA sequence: TGTGCCAGCAGTCCTCTCGGGACAGCTAATCAGCCCCAGCATTTT.

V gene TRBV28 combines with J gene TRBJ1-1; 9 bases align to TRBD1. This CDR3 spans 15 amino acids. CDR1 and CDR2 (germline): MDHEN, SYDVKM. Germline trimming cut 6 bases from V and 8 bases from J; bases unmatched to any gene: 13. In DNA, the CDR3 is TGTGCCAGCAGACCTCCGGGACAGGGTGGTAGGGAAGCTTTCTTT. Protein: CASRPPGQGGREAFF.

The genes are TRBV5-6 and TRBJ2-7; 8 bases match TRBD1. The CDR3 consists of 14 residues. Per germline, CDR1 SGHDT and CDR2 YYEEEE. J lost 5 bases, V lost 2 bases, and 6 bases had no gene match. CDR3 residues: CASSLDRGYDEQYF. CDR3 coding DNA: TGTGCCAGCAGCTTAGACAGGGGCTACGACGAGCAGTACTTC.

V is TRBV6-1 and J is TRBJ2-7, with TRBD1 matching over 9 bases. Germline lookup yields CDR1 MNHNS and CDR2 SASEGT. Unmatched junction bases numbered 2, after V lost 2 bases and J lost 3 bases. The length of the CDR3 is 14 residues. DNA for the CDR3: TGTGCCAGCAGTGAACGGGACAGGGACTACGAGCAGTACTTC. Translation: CASSERDRDYEQYF.

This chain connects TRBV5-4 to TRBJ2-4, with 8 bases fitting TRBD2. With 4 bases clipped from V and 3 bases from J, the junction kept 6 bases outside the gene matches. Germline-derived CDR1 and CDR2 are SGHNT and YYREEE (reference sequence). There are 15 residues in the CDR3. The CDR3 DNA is TGTGCCAGCAGCCCGGCGGGACTAGGCAAAAACATTCAGTACTTC. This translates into CASSPAGLGKNIQYF.

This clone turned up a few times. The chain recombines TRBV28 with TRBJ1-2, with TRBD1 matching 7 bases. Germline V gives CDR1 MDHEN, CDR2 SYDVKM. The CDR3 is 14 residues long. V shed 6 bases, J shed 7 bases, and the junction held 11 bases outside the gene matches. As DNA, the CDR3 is TGTGCCAGCAGACTAGTGGACAGGATGGGTGGCTACACCTTC. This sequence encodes CASRLVDRMGGYTF.

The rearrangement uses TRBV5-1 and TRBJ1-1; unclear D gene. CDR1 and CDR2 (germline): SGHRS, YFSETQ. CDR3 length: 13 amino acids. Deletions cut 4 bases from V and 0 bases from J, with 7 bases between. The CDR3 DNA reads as TGCGCCAGCAGCGAGGGCGTGAACACTGAAGCTTTCTTT. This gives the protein CASSEGVNTEAFF.

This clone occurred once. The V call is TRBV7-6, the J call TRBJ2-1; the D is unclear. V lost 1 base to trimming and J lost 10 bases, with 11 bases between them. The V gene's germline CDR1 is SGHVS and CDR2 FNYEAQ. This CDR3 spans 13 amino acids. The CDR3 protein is CASSLEDRAEQFF. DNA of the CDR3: TGTGCCAGCAGCTTAGAGGACCGGGCGGAGCAGTTCTTC.

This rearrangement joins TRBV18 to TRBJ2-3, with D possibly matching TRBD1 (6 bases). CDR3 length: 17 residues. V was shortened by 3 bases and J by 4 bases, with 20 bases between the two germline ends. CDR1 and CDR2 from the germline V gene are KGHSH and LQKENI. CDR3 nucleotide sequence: TGTGCCAGCTCACCGGGCCGGGACCTCAGGGGCCCAGATACGCAGTATTTT. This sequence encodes CASSPGRDLRGPDTQYF.

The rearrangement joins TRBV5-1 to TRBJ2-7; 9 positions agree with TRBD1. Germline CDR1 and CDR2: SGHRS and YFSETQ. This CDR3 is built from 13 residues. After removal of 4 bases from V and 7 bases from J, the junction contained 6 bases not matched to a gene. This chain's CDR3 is CASSNRGPEEQYF. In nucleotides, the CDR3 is TGCGCCAGCAGCAACAGGGGGCCCGAAGAGCAGTACTTC. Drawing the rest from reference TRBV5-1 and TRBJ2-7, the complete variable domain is KAGVTQTPRYLIKTRGQQVTLSCSPISGHRSVSWYQQTPGQGLQFLFEYFSETQRNKGNFPGRFSGRQFSNSRSEMNVSTLELGDSALYLCASSNRGPEEQYFGPGTRLTVT.

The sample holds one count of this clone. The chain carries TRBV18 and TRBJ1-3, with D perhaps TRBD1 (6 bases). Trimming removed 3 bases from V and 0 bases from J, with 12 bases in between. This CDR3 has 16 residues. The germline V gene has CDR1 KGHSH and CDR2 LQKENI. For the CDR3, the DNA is TGTGCCAGCTCACCGACAGGTTCACACTCTGGAAACACCATATATTTT. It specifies CASSPTGSHSGNTIYF.

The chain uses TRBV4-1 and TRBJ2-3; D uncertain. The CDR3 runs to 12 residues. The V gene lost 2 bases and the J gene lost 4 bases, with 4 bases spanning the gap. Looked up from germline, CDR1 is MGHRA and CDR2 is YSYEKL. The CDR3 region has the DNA TGCGCCAGCAGCCAACCCGCAGATACGCAGTATTTT. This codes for CASSQPADTQYF.

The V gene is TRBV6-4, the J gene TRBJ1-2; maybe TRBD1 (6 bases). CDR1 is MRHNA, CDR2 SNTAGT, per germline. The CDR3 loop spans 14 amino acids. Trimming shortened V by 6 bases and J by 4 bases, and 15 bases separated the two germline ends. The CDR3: CASRATTGPYGYTF. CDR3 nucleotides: TGTGCCAGCAGAGCTACGACAGGCCCCTATGGCTACACCTTC.

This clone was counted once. The CDR3 loop reads CASSWTGGAYGYTF. The CDR3 DNA reads as TGTGCCAGCAGTTGGACAGGGGGAGCCTATGGCTACACCTTC. This rearrangement joins TRBV28 to TRBJ1-2; TRBD1 agrees at 10 bases. Germline assignment: CDR1 MDHEN and CDR2 SYDVKM. V gave up 4 bases and J gave up 4 bases; unmatched junction bases: 3. This CDR3 has 14 residues.

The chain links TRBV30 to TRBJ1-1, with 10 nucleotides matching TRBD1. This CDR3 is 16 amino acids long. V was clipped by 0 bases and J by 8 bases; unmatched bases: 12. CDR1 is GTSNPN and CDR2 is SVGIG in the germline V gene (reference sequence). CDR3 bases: TGTGCCTGGAGTGTACTGACAGGGGGCGCCTCTTTAGAAGCTTTCTTT. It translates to CAWSVLTGGASLEAFF.

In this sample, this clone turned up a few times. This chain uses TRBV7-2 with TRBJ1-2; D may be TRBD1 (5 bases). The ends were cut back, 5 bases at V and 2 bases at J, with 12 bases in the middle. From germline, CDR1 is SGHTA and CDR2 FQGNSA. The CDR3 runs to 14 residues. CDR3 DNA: TGTGCCAGCAGCCCAAACCGGGGGAACTATGGCTACACCTTC. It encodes CASSPNRGNYGYTF.

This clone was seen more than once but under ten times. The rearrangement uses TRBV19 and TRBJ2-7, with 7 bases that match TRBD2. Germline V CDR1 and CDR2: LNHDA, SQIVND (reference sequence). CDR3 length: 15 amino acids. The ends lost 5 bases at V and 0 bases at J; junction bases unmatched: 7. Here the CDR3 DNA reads TGTGCCAGTAGTTACCTCGGCGGGGGCTCCTACGAGCAGTACTTC. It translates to CASSYLGGGSYEQYF.

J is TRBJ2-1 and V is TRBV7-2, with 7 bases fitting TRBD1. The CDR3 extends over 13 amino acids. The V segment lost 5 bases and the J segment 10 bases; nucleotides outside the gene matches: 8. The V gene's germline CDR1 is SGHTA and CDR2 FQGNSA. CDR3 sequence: CASSPGTAREQFF. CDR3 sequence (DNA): TGTGCCAGCAGCCCCGGGACAGCCCGCGAGCAGTTCTTC.